Listed below are T cell receptor beta chains from one sample, sequenced in a study of cytotoxic CD8 clonotypes in ibrutinib-treated CLL. Profiled with immunoSEQ multiplex PCR; TCRdb holds only in-frame clones, not every one. The table lists under 300,000 clones, 70% to 80% of them singletons. The sequencing used PBMCs, collected at disease progression, from a patient treated with ibrutinib. These receptors were obtained from a human donor with chronic lymphocytic leukemia. Both conserved end residues are part of each CDR3. A D gene is named only where the DNA matches it firmly. Size tells how often a clone was seen (once, few, many) or the class of an expanded clone, and some rows leave it out.

D	V	J	size	CDR3	DNA
NA	TRBV6-6	TRBJ1-3	NA	CASSQDRRGNTIYF	TGTGCCAGCAGCCAGGACCGTCGGGGAAACACCATATATTTT
TRBD1	TRBV19	TRBJ2-7	NA	CASSIRRQGPLEQYF	TGTGCCAGTAGTATTCGACGACAGGGACCCCTCGAGCAGTACTTC
NA	TRBV19	TRBJ2-5	once	CASSIRRGSRETQYF	TGTGCCAGTAGTATCCGGCGGGGTTCCCGAGAGACCCAGTACTTC
NA	TRBV2	TRBJ2-7	NA	CASTGGGPLYEQYF	TGTGCCAGCACAGGTGGAGGCCCTCTCTACGAGCAGTACTTC
TRBD2	TRBV2	TRBJ2-7	few	CASSEGASGLSYEQYF	TGTGCCAGCAGTGAAGGGGCTAGCGGACTCTCCTACGAGCAGTACTTC
NA	TRBV6-4	TRBJ2-3	few	CASSDQAVDTQYF	TGTGCCAGCAGTGACCAGGCAGTAGATACGCAGTATTTT
NA	TRBV5-1	TRBJ1-5	NA	CASSLEGSNQPQHF	TGCGCCAGCAGCTTAGAAGGTTCCAATCAGCCCCAGCATTTT
NA	TRBV5-5	TRBJ2-7	NA	CASSHDTYEQYF	TGTGCCAGCAGCCACGACACCTACGAGCAGTACTTC
TRBD2	TRBV7-6	TRBJ2-3	NA	CASSNSRREGWTDTQYF	TGTGCCAGCAGTAATAGTAGGCGGGAGGGCTGGACAGATACGCAGTATTTT
TRBD2	TRBV19	TRBJ2-3	once	CASNTGGAADTQYF	TGTGCCAGTAACACCGGGGGGGCAGCAGATACGCAGTATTTT
TRBD2	TRBV29-1	TRBJ2-7	NA	CSVRLAGDEQYF	TGCAGCGTAAGACTAGCGGGAGACGAGCAGTACTTC
NA	TRBV7-8	TRBJ2-5	NA	CASSSRTPQETQYF	TGTGCCAGCAGCTCCCGGACACCCCAAGAGACCCAGTACTTC
NA	TRBV19	TRBJ1-1	NA	CASSRSPGTEAFF	TGTGCCAGTAGTCGATCGCCCGGCACTGAAGCTTTCTTT
TRBD1	TRBV9	TRBJ2-5	NA	CASSGGQIQETQYF	TGTGCCAGCAGCGGGGGACAGATACAAGAGACCCAGTACTTC
NA	TRBV4-1	TRBJ2-3	NA	CASSQGANVGSDTQYF	TGCGCCAGCAGCCAAGGGGCGAATGTAGGGTCAGATACGCAGTATTTT
NA	TRBV6-5	TRBJ2-5	NA	CASSTGIPGTQYF	TGTGCCAGCAGTACCGGGATCCCGGGGACCCAGTACTTC
NA	TRBV7-2	TRBJ2-3	NA	CASSLAPTLQFSTDTQYF	TGTGCCAGCAGCTTAGCGCCGACACTCCAGTTTAGCACAGATACGCAGTATTTT
NA	TRBV9	TRBJ1-1	NA	CARRSGTLNLPSYAFF	TGTGCCAGACGCTCCGGGACACTTAACCTCCCCAGCTACGCTTTCTTT
NA	TRBV19	TRBJ2-1	NA	CASSITNPTGDEQFF	TGTGCCAGTAGTATTACGAACCCCACTGGGGATGAGCAGTTCTTC
TRBD2	TRBV23-1	TRBJ2-7	NA	CASSPNSGTSGIVDEQYF	TGCGCCAGCAGCCCGAACTCCGGGACTAGCGGGATCGTTGACGAGCAGTACTTC
NA	TRBV4-2	TRBJ1-2	NA	CASSQERQGRLDGYTF	TGTGCCAGCAGCCAAGAGAGGCAGGGACGTCTAGATGGCTACACCTTC
NA	TRBV11-3	TRBJ1-1	once	CASSFLGGTEAFF	TGTGCCAGCAGCTTCCTCGGGGGCACTGAAGCTTTCTTT
NA	TRBV18	TRBJ1-1	once	CASSSLFGMNTEAFF	TGTGCCAGCTCATCGTTGTTTGGGATGAACACTGAAGCTTTCTTT
NA	TRBV27	TRBJ1-1	NA	CASSIQGSTEAFF	TGTGCCAGCAGTATACAGGGATCCACTGAAGCTTTCTTT
TRBD1	TRBV9	TRBJ1-2	NA	CASSFRGQDYGYTF	TGTGCCAGCAGCTTCCGAGGACAGGACTATGGCTACACCTTC
NA	TRBV6-5	TRBJ2-5	NA	CASSWNQGHGETQYF	TGTGCCAGCAGTTGGAACCAGGGACATGGGGAGACCCAGTACTTC
NA	TRBV4-1	TRBJ2-7	NA	CASSQASGSYEQYF	TGCGCCAGCAGCCAAGCTTCCGGCAGCTACGAGCAGTACTTC
NA	TRBV11-2	TRBJ2-6	NA	CAVGRANSGANVLTF	TGTGCGGTAGGACGGGCTAACTCTGGGGCCAACGTCCTGACTTTC
NA	TRBV5-4	TRBJ2-4	NA	CASSLPGYDIQYF	TGTGCCAGCAGCTTGCCGGGGTATGACATTCAGTACTTC
NA	TRBV6-6	TRBJ1-4	NA	CASSQLEKLFF	TGTGCCAGCAGTCAGTTGGAAAAACTGTTTTTT
NA	TRBV2	TRBJ2-1	NA	CASSPPEGAGNEQFF	TGTGCCAGCAGCCCCCCGGAGGGGGCCGGAAATGAGCAGTTCTTC
NA	TRBV27	TRBJ2-3	few	CASSLSGRNTQYF	TGTGCCAGCAGTTTATCTGGTAGAAACACGCAGTATTTT
NA	TRBV4-2	TRBJ2-7	NA	CASSQRLRGSYEQYF	TGTGCCAGCAGCCAAAGATTAAGGGGTTCCTACGAGCAGTACTTC
NA	TRBV14	TRBJ2-3	NA	CASSPEFRGTDTQYF	TGTGCCAGCAGCCCAGAGTTCCGAGGCACAGATACGCAGTATTTT
NA	TRBV9	TRBJ2-7	few	CASSVDDDPNEQYF	TGTGCCAGCAGCGTAGACGACGACCCCAACGAGCAGTACTTC
TRBD2	TRBV7-2	TRBJ2-7	once	CASSAPPGLAGFRTYEQYF	TGTGCCAGCAGCGCACCCCCGGGACTAGCGGGTTTCCGAACCTACGAGCAGTACTTC
TRBD2	TRBV7-3	TRBJ2-3	NA	CASSLTLAATDTQYF	TGTGCCAGCAGCCTCACTCTAGCGGCCACAGATACGCAGTATTTT
NA	TRBV2	TRBJ2-7	NA	CASRAGTGSYEQYF	TGTGCCAGCAGAGCCGGGACTGGCTCCTACGAGCAGTACTTC
NA	TRBV9	TRBJ1-2	NA	CASSVGSAINYGYTF	TGTGCCAGCAGCGTAGGTAGTGCGATTAACTATGGCTACACCTTC
NA	TRBV18	TRBJ1-4	NA	CASSPSGLVVEKLFF	TGTGCCAGCTCACCATCAGGGCTGGTCGTTGAAAAACTGTTTTTT
TRBD1	TRBV6-1	TRBJ1-2	many	CASRDRGTYGYTF	TGTGCCAGCAGGGACAGGGGGACGTATGGCTACACCTTC
TRBD2	TRBV2	TRBJ2-1	few	CASKGLAYNEQFF	TGTGCCAGCAAGGGACTAGCGTACAATGAGCAGTTCTTC
NA	TRBV11-2	TRBJ2-7	NA	CASSLNSGVPYEQYF	TGTGCCAGCAGCTTAAACTCGGGAGTTCCCTACGAGCAGTACTTC
NA	TRBV9	TRBJ1-1	NA	CASSVYPEAFF	TGTGCCAGCAGCGTCTATCCTGAAGCTTTCTTT
NA	TRBV10-2	TRBJ1-2	once	CASSESWGLGGYTF	TGCGCCAGCAGTGAGTCCTGGGGATTAGGTGGCTACACCTTC
TRBD2	TRBV28	TRBJ2-2	NA	CASTQRGRITGELFF	TGTGCCAGCACCCAACGCGGGAGGATCACCGGGGAGCTGTTTTTT
NA	TRBV27	TRBJ2-7	NA	CASRSRGGPFYEQYF	TGTGCCAGCCGATCCAGGGGAGGACCATTCTACGAGCAGTACTTC
TRBD1	TRBV5-1	TRBJ2-1	NA	CASSLAGTGKPYNEQFF	TGCGCCAGCAGCTTGGCTGGGACAGGCAAACCGTACAATGAGCAGTTCTTC
NA	TRBV4-1	TRBJ1-6	few	CASSQVAGDNSPLHF	TGCGCCAGCAGCCAAGTGGCAGGAGATAATTCACCCCTCCACTTT
NA	TRBV13	TRBJ1-2	NA	CASSLGQGNYGYTF	TGTGCCAGCAGCTTAGGACAGGGTAACTATGGCTACACCTTC
TRBD1	TRBV4-2	TRBJ1-2	few	CASSQDLGGGARGYTF	TGTGCCAGCAGCCAAGATCTTGGAGGGGGCGCGAGGGGCTACACCTTC
NA	TRBV28	TRBJ2-7	NA	CASWTLAAADGENSEQYF	TGTGCCAGCTGGACGTTGGCGGCTGCAGACGGGGAGAACTCCGAGCAGTACTTC